This is a list of T cell receptor beta chains from one sample in a study of blood T cell repertoires in COVID-19. The data were produced by immunoSEQ multiplex PCR, yet TCRdb's version contains in-frame clones alone and is incomplete. The sample has about 440,000 clones; approximately 90% are singletons. Source material: peripheral blood. These receptors were taken from a woman aged 25 to 39 with acute or convalescent COVID-19. CDR3s include the opening cysteine and the closing phenylalanine or tryptophan. A D gene is named only where the DNA matches it firmly. Not every row has a clone size; where given, it reads once, few, many or a size class.

J	size	D	V	CDR3	DNA
TRBJ2-5	.	.	TRBV5-4	CASSVGETQYF	TGTGCCAGCAGCGTCGGGGAGACCCAGTACTTC
TRBJ2-1	.	TRBD2	TRBV10-3	CAISDATRGGDNEQFF	TGTGCCATCAGTGACGCCACGCGGGGGGGCGACAATGAGCAGTTCTTC
TRBJ2-3	.	TRBD2	TRBV3-1/TRBV3-2	CASSQGQLAGAGNTQYF	TGTGCCAGCAGCCAAGGCCAACTAGCGGGGGCGGGAAATACGCAGTATTTT
TRBJ2-1	.	.	TRBV7-8	CASSSTAPLQYNEQFF	TGTGCCAGCAGCTCGACTGCTCCCCTGCAATACAATGAGCAGTTCTTC
TRBJ1-2	.	.	TRBV6-1	CASSEGIWGLKRYTF	TGTGCCAGCAGTGAAGGGATTTGGGGACTAAAGCGCTACACCTTC
TRBJ2-1	.	TRBD2	TRBV5-6	CASSTPGLAGGRSYNEQFF	TGTGCCAGCAGCACACCGGGACTAGCGGGGGGCCGCTCCTACAATGAGCAGTTCTTC
TRBJ1-6	.	TRBD1	TRBV11-2	CASSPDRETSPLHF	TGTGCCAGCAGCCCGGACAGGGAAACTTCACCCCTCCACTTT
TRBJ2-3	.	TRBD2	TRBV7-2	CASSLGRLRGGYTQYF	TGTGCCAGCAGCTTAGGGCGTCTTCGGGGGGGTTATACGCAGTATTTT
TRBJ1-1	.	.	TRBV28	CASSLGLVTEAFF	TGTGCCAGCAGTTTGGGCCTCGTTACTGAAGCTTTCTTT
TRBJ2-3	.	.	TRBV4-2	CASSQDGGPGADTQYF	TGTGCCAGCAGCCAAGATGGAGGACCCGGGGCAGATACGCAGTATTTT
TRBJ2-3	.	.	TRBV6-2/TRBV6-3	CASSPISTGISDTQYF	TGTGCCAGCAGTCCCATTTCAACAGGGATTTCAGATACGCAGTATTTT
TRBJ2-7	once	TRBD2	TRBV24-1	CATSDSTSGFPYEQYF	TGTGCCACCAGTGATTCAACTAGCGGGTTCCCCTACGAGCAGTACTTC
TRBJ1-5	.	TRBD1	TRBV6-5	CASSLGQGGQPQHF	TGTGCCAGCAGTTTAGGACAGGGAGGCCAGCCCCAGCATTTT
TRBJ2-5	.	.	TRBV5-1	CASSLDSLGTQYF	TGCGCCAGCAGCTTGGACAGCCTGGGGACCCAGTACTTC
TRBJ2-5	once	.	TRBV29-1	CSVEGAFTQETQYF	TGCAGCGTGGAAGGGGCTTTTACCCAAGAGACCCAGTACTTC
TRBJ1-4	.	TRBD1	TRBV5-1	CASSGTTGTGSEKLFF	TGCGCCAGCAGCGGCACGACCGGGACAGGGAGTGAAAAACTGTTTTTT
TRBJ2-5	.	TRBD1	TRBV5-1	CASSYGTGLETQYF	TGCGCCAGCAGCTACGGGACAGGGTTGGAGACCCAGTACTTC
TRBJ1-3	.	.	TRBV21-1	CARNRGQGYSGNTIYF	TGTGCCAGGAACAGGGGACAGGGGTACTCTGGAAACACCATATATTTT
TRBJ2-7	.	.	TRBV7-2	CASSLNYEQYF	TGTGCCAGCAGCCTTAATTACGAGCAGTACTTC
TRBJ1-5	.	.	TRBV27	CASSSRGSGVSRPQHF	TGTGCCAGCAGCTCAAGGGGCAGTGGAGTCTCTAGGCCCCAGCATTTT
TRBJ2-5	.	.	TRBV19	CASSMDTETQYF	TGTGCCAGTAGTATGGACACAGAGACCCAGTACTTC
TRBJ1-6	.	.	TRBV7-3	CASSLSGDVNSPLHF	TGTGCCAGCAGCTTAAGCGGGGATGTTAATTCACCCCTCCACTTT
TRBJ2-3	.	TRBD2	TRBV2	CASSLRLAGGPMTDTQYF	TGTGCCAGCAGTTTACGACTAGCGGGGGGGCCAATGACAGATACGCAGTATTTT
TRBJ1-1	few	.	TRBV7-9	CASSQTGGTEAFF	TGTGCCAGCAGCCAAACGGGGGGGACTGAAGCTTTCTTT
TRBJ2-1	once	.	TRBV19	CASSIGGALNEQFF	TGTGCCAGTAGTATAGGAGGTGCCCTCAATGAGCAGTTCTTC
TRBJ1-1	.	.	TRBV5-5	CASSRLVADTEAFF	TGTGCCAGCAGCCGGCTGGTGGCGGACACTGAAGCTTTCTTT
TRBJ2-1	few	.	TRBV3-1/TRBV3-2	CASSQISRSYNEQFF	TGTGCCAGCAGCCAAATATCCAGATCCTACAATGAGCAGTTCTTC
TRBJ2-1	.	TRBD2	TRBV2	CASSVGLANYNEQFF	TGTGCCAGCAGTGTGGGACTAGCGAACTACAATGAGCAGTTCTTC
TRBJ2-2	few	.	TRBV10-2	CASRRRTTGDFRDTGELFF	TGCGCCAGCAGGCGGAGGACAACAGGGGACTTTAGGGACACCGGGGAGCTGTTTTTT
TRBJ1-6	.	TRBD1	TRBV2	CASRVQDRGRSSYNSPLHF	TGTGCCAGCAGAGTACAGGACAGGGGAAGGAGCTCCTATAATTCACCCCTCCACTTT
TRBJ2-3	.	TRBD2	TRBV2	CASTLTIAGGLTDTQYF	TGTGCCAGCACCTTAACAATAGCGGGGGGGCTAACAGATACGCAGTATTTT
TRBJ1-2	.	.	TRBV4-1	CASSRIGPLGDGYTF	TGCGCCAGCAGCCGGATTGGGCCCCTTGGTGATGGCTACACCTTC
TRBJ1-1	.	TRBD1	TRBV4-1	CASSQWDRVARGAFF	TGCGCCAGCAGCCAATGGGACAGGGTAGCTAGGGGAGCTTTCTTT
TRBJ2-3	.	TRBD2	TRBV5-4	CASSLVQPPAGKSSTDTQYF	TGTGCCAGCAGCTTGGTCCAACCCCCAGCGGGGAAATCTAGCACAGATACGCAGTATTTT
TRBJ2-1	.	.	TRBV5-1	CASSLSTQEQFF	TGCGCCAGCAGCCTATCAACCCAAGAGCAGTTCTTC
TRBJ2-5	.	TRBD2	TRBV19	CASSRLAGSIETQYF	TGTGCCAGTAGCAGACTAGCGGGGTCTATAGAGACCCAGTACTTC